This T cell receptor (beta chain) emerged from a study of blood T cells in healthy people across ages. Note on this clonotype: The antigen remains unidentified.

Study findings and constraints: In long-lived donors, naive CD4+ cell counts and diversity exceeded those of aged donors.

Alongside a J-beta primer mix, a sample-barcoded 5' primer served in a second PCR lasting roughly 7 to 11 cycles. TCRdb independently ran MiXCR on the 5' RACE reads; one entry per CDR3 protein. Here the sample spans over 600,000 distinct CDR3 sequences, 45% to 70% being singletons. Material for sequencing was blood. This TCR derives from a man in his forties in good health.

The CDR3 reads CASGSGAARYNEQFF. The DNA for the CDR3 is TGTGCCAGCGGGAGCGGGGCGGCCCGATACAATGAGCAGTTCTTC. The rearrangement links TRBV6-5 to TRBJ2-1, with 7 nucleotides matching TRBD2. With 8 bases clipped from V and 4 bases from J, the junction kept 11 bases outside the gene matches. CDR1 and CDR2 (germline): MNHEY, SVGAGI. The CDR3 extends over 15 amino acids.